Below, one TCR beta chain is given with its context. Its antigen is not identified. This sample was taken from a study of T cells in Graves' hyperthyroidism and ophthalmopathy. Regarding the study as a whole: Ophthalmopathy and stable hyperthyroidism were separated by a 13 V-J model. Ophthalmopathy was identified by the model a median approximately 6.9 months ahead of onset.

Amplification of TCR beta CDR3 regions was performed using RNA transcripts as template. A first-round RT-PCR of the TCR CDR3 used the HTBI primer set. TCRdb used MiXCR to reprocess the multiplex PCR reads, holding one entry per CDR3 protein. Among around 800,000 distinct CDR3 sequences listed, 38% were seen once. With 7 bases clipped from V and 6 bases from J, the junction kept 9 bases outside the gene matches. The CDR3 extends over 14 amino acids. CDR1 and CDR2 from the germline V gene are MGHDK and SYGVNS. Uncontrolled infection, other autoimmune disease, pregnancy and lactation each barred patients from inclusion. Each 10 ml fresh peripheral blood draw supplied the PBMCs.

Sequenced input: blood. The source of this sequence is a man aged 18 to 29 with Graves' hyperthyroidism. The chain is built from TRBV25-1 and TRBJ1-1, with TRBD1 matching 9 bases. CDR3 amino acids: CASTTGQGRSEAFF. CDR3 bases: TGTGCCAGCACCACCGGACAGGGGAGGTCTGAAGCTTTCTTT. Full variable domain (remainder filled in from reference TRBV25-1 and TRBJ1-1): EADIYQTPRYLVIGTGKKITLECSQTMGHDKMYWYQQDPGMELHLIHYSYGVNSTEKGDLSSESTVSRIRTEHFPLTLESARPSHTSQYLCASTTGQGRSEAFFGQGTRLTVV.